This T cell receptor beta chain was documented in a study of shared clonotypes between healthy human individuals. Some clones are missing from TCRdb's copy, which holds only in-frame ones; the method was immunoSEQ multiplex PCR. The repertoire consists of under 2,000,000 clones, with 85% to 95% occurring once and the leading ten covering around 1%. Positive CCR7 selection of CD45RO-negative cells yielded the naive CD8 cells, and terminally differentiated effector memory CD45RA+ cells were excluded. The germline V gene has CDR1 SGDLS and CDR2 YYNGEE. CDR3 length: 15 amino acids. V shed 3 bases, J shed 5 bases, and the junction held 10 bases outside the gene matches.

Sample: naive CD8+ T cells sorted from blood. The origin of this receptor is a man between 18 and 35 years old in good health. The chain uses TRBV9 and TRBJ1-1; 7 nucleotides match TRBD1. The CDR3 here is CASSAGNRGWTEAFF. The CDR3 DNA reads as TGTGCCAGCAGCGCAGGGAACAGGGGATGGACTGAAGCTTTCTTT.